A single sample gave rise to the 7 T cell receptor beta chains below, sequenced in a study of blood T cell repertoires in COVID-19. Profiling relied on immunoSEQ multiplex PCR, and the TCRdb table lists in-frame clones only, not all of them. The table has approximately 230,000 clones, 70% to 90% seen once; the top ten hold 2.1%. The specimen sequenced was peripheral blood. All receptors derive from a woman between 35 and 50 years old who had recovered from COVID-19.

V and J are TRBV5-1 and TRBJ2-2; TRBD1 agrees at 10 bases. In germline, CDR1 is SGHRS, CDR2 YFSETQ. CDR3 length: 17 residues. V lost 0 bases, J lost 4 bases, and 6 bases stayed unmatched. CDR3 coding DNA: TGCGCCAGCAGCTTGGCACCGGGACAGGGGACCACCGGGGAGCTGTTTTTT. Encoded protein: CASSLAPGQGTTGELFF.

This clone has a handful of counts. The rearrangement joins TRBV5-4 to TRBJ2-3, with 13 bases identical to TRBD2. Germline values: CDR1 SGHNT, CDR2 YYREEE (reference sequence). The junction had 9 bases not matched to a gene; V was cut back by 5 bases and J by 3 bases. The CDR3 totals 17 residues. This chain's CDR3 is CASRSRTSGGFTDTQYF. The CDR3 nucleotides read TGTGCCAGCAGATCTCGGACTAGCGGGGGTTTTACAGATACGCAGTATTTT.

The chain combines TRBV10-3 with TRBJ1-4; TRBD1 is a possible D gene (6 bases). The germline V gene encodes CDR1 ENHRY and CDR2 SYGVKD. This CDR3 region has 13 residues. V dropped 11 bases and J dropped 5 bases, with 15 bases sitting between them. Here the CDR3 DNA reads TGTGCCGCTCAAGGGGGACGGAATGAAAAACTGTTTTTT. This codes for CAAQGGRNEKLFF.

The chain couples TRBV7-9 to TRBJ1-2; 9 bases are a match to TRBD1. The CDR3 has 13 amino acids. With V trimmed by 8 bases and J by 4 bases, 5 bases remained unmatched. In germline, CDR1 is SEHNR, CDR2 FQNEAQ (reference sequence). In DNA, the CDR3 is TGTGCCAGCGCTGAGACAGGGGGCTATGGCTACACCTTC. Residues: CASAETGGYGYTF.

V and J are TRBV3-1 (or the pseudogene TRBV3-2) and TRBJ1-6, with a possible D match to TRBD1 (6 bases). The germline V gene encodes CDR1 LGHDT and CDR2 YNNKEL (reference sequence). V was trimmed by 0 bases and J by 7 bases, leaving 16 bases between them. This CDR3 is 17 amino acids long. The CDR3 sequence is CASSQDRAGERNSPLHF. In nucleotides, the CDR3 is TGTGCCAGCAGCCAAGATCGGGCAGGGGAGAGGAATTCACCCCTCCACTTT.

This chain links TRBV30 with TRBJ1-1; a weak D match, TRBD1 (5 bases). Germline V gives CDR1 GTSNPN, CDR2 SVGIG (reference sequence). V lost 4 bases and J 3 bases, leaving 12 bases between the germline ends. The CDR3 loop spans 13 amino acids. This chain's CDR3 is CAWNAGRHTEAFF. The CDR3 nucleotides read TGTGCCTGGAACGCAGGGCGGCACACTGAAGCTTTCTTT. Full variable domain (remainder filled in from reference TRBV30 and TRBJ1-1): SQTIHQWPATLVQPVGSPLSLECTVEGTSNPNLYWYRQAAGRGLQLLFYSVGIGQISSEVPQNLSASRPQDRQFILSSKKLLLSDSGFYLCAWNAGRHTEAFFGQGTRLTVV.

V gene TRBV5-1 combines with J gene TRBJ2-7; 9 bases map to TRBD1. V lost 2 bases to trimming and J lost 5 bases; unmatched junction nucleotides: 11. The germline V gene encodes CDR1 SGHRS and CDR2 YFSETQ. The CDR3 consists of 16 residues. CDR3 in amino acids: CASSFTGGDGFHEQYF. CDR3 nucleotide sequence: TGCGCCAGCAGCTTTACAGGGGGCGACGGGTTTCACGAGCAGTACTTC.